This TCR beta chain emerged from a study of CD8+ T cells in alopecia areata (dated by TCRdb to 2016 to 2018). In terms of the full investigation: The treated patients took part in an open-label pilot trial in which moderate-to-severe alopecia areata was treated with oral tofacitinib at 5 to 10 mg twice daily. TCRbeta CDR3 regions were amplified by immunoSEQ multiplex PCR with 35 Vbeta forward and 13 Jbeta reverse primers. Patients received tofacitinib for 6 to 18 months and were then followed off drug for 6 months to check for delayed response and recurrence. Clonality in the scalp was compared among normal scalp (n=4), patchy alopecia areata scalp (n=8), and alopecia totalis/universalis scalp (n=8). RNA came from the PAXgene miRNA kit for fixed scalp, the miRNeasy kit for PBMCs, and the RNeasy kit for mouse skin. The SALT score, which quantifies the percentage of affected scalp surface area, was used to measure disease severity in treated patients. In humans, TCRbeta sequencing was performed on scalp tissue and on sorted CD4+ and CD8+ peripheral blood T cells from healthy controls and from patients with patchy or totalis/universalis alopecia areata. High-throughput TCRbeta sequencing was used to examine T cell clonal expansion in alopecia areata in both the C3H/HeJ mouse model and human patients. Biopsies were taken from tofacitinib-treated patients at baseline and again at 4 and 24 weeks into treatment, and several of those patients also had a later scalp biopsy. The investigation overall reported the following: Shared TCR sequences between patients were less evident than in mice, which may be partly attributable to HLA diversity in the patient population. Because the treated cohort was small and included a single nonresponder, larger studies are needed to assess links between baseline CD8+ expansion and response. During tofacitinib treatment, many expanded lesional clones stuck around in both scalp and blood, and this persistence may partly explain why relapse happens after treatment is stopped. Compared with normal scalp, lesional scalp had higher clonality and more expanded CD8+ clones, particularly in alopecia totalis/universalis, a pattern that suggests antigenic drive. Resident alphabeta T cells in normal human skin are also sequenced, complicating scalp TCR repertoire analysis, unlike mouse skin dominated by gammadelta T cells. Scalp clonality and the number of expanded CD8+ clones among the top 100 scalp clones were significantly decreased by tofacitinib.

CDR1 GTSNPN and CDR2 SVGIG are derived from the germline V gene (reference sequence). V drops 4 bases and J drops 6 bases, leaving 15 bases in between. The CDR3 starts with the cysteine, ends with the phenylalanine, and has 13 residues. CDR3 DNA is the only sequence kept; it has 39 bases, read in frame from the first base. The library relied on the immunoSEQ multiplex PCR assay. RNA was extracted from all samples and reverse transcribed into cDNA as template for TCR sequencing. SuperScript III was used for first-strand cDNA synthesis, primed with a 2:1 mix of oligo-dT and random hexamers. A synthetic immune receptor repertoire was used to measure amplification bias, and any remaining bias was corrected computationally. The paper's data handling went like this. Raw reads were preprocessed for error removal, and CDR3 was defined according to IMGT conventions as running from the conserved cysteine to phenylalanine. Clonality was computed by normalizing Shannon entropy by log2 of the number of productive unique TCRs and subtracting the result from 1. Scalp TCRbeta sequences were cross-referenced with sorted blood CD4 and CD8 repertoires so that the CD4 or CD8 identity of scalp clones could be inferred. As stored in TCRdb, this immuneACCESS dataset retains in-frame rearrangements with V and J assigned. A fraction of the clones does not appear; measured against another copy, unresolved V genes explain less than half of the discrepancy, and the remainder lacks a known reason. Clonal size and the V and J genes are those of that table, whereas D and trimming came from the DNA. This sample is represented by 150,000 to 200,000 clones; about two thirds of them were singletons. Around 0.91% of the sample rests with the top ten.

What the time point label conveys for this sample: about 4 weeks on oral tofacitinib. In the paper's terms, the treatment or condition label means: oral pan-JAK inhibitor, 5-10 mg twice daily. Lesional scalp punch biopsies and peripheral blood were obtained from alopecia areata patients. PBMCs were isolated by density centrifugation and stained for CD3, CD4 and CD8, after which CD4+ and CD8+ T cells were sorted on a FACSAria. About this clone itself: Its antigen is not yet known. Base qualities are not provided; no much larger clone lies one nucleotide away.

The sequenced sample was CD4+ T cells sorted from blood, obtained at week 4, from a patient treated with tofacitinib. The receptor comes from a human donor with alopecia areata. The chain employs TRBV30 and TRBJ1-2; 5 matching bases give a weak D call of TRBD1. The CDR3 amino acid sequence is: CAWNREGLDGYTF. The sequence in DNA is TGTGCCTGGAATAGGGAGGGACTGGATGGCTACACCTTC.